The 29 T cell receptor beta chains in this list originate from one sample, sequenced in a study of OX40 agonist ivuxolimab in advanced cancers. TCRdb keeps only in-frame clones here, not all; method: immunoSEQ multiplex PCR. The sample lists around 69,000 clones, 85% to 90% occurring once. Specimen: CD4+ or CD8+ T cells sorted from blood, collected in a trial of the OX40 agonist ivuxolimab. These TCRs come from an adult with an advanced solid tumor such as melanoma, head and neck, liver or kidney cancer.

V is TRBV2 and J is TRBJ1-1; 7 nucleotides match TRBD1. Germline V CDR1 and CDR2: SNHLY, FYNNEI. The CDR3 loop spans 14 amino acids. The ends lost 6 bases at V and 7 bases at J; junction bases unmatched: 11. CDR3 amino acids: CASSLTGDSFEAFF. The DNA of the CDR3 is TGTGCCAGCAGCCTAACAGGGGACAGTTTTGAAGCTTTCTTT.

The chain combines TRBV5-6 with TRBJ2-7; 9 bases fit TRBD1. Germline values: CDR1 SGHDT, CDR2 YYEEEE. The CDR3 has 15 amino acids. J lost 7 bases, V lost 0 bases, and 8 bases had no gene match. The CDR3 DNA is TGTGCCAGCAGCTTGGGCCCAACAGGGGGCCGGGAGCAGTACGTC. It specifies CASSLGPTGGREQYV.

The chain carries TRBV6-1 and TRBJ2-3; D remains ambiguous. V lost 5 bases and J 2 bases, leaving 8 bases between the germline ends. CDR3 length: 13 residues. Per the germline V gene, CDR1 is MNHNS and CDR2 is SASEGT. Written as DNA, the CDR3 is TGTGCCAGCAGTTTGGGCCTCACAGATACGCAGTATTTT. This sequence encodes CASSLGLTDTQYF.

This clone was seen once. The rearrangement joins TRBV6-1 to TRBJ2-2; 7 nucleotides agree with TRBD1. Germline-derived CDR1 and CDR2 are MNHNS and SASEGT. The CDR3 is made up of 15 amino acids. Unmatched junction bases numbered 8, after V lost 6 bases and J lost 4 bases. The DNA of the CDR3 is TGTGCCAGCAGCTACAGGGGTAGGGGCACCGGGGAGCTGTTTTTT. Its translation is CASSYRGRGTGELFF.

A single count supports this clone. The V gene is TRBV4-3, the J gene TRBJ2-2, with 9 bases that match TRBD2. The CDR3 runs 18 residues. Germline-derived CDR1 and CDR2 are LGHNA and YSLEER. V was pared by 0 bases and J by 7 bases, with 12 bases of the junction left unmatched. This CDR3 is CASSQDLGGGASHGELFF. In nucleotides, the CDR3 is TGCGCCAGCAGCCAAGATCTGGGCGGGGGGGCCAGCCACGGGGAGCTGTTTTTT.

The J gene is TRBJ2-3, the V gene TRBV28; unclear D gene. CDR3 length: 14 residues. The V gene lost 8 bases and the J gene lost 2 bases, with 14 bases spanning the gap. Per the germline V gene, CDR1 is MDHEN and CDR2 is SYDVKM. The chain's CDR3 is CASLMRRDTDTQYF. CDR3 DNA sequence: TGTGCCAGCCTCATGAGAAGGGACACAGATACGCAGTATTTT.

This chain links TRBV5-1 with TRBJ2-1; TRBD1 matches at 7 bases. This CDR3 is built from 14 residues. Germline V gene data show CDR1 as SGHRS and CDR2 as YFSETQ. With V trimmed by 4 bases and J by 4 bases, 5 bases remained unmatched. CDR3 residues: CASSTGQEYNEQFF. The CDR3 bases are TGCGCCAGCAGCACCGGACAGGAGTACAATGAGCAGTTCTTC.

The chain is built from TRBV18 and TRBJ2-7, with D hard to call. V was cut by 4 bases and J by 2 bases, with 9 bases left in between. The germline V gene has CDR1 KGHSH and CDR2 LQKENI. This CDR3 is built from 13 residues. The CDR3: CASSRNSPYEQYF. The CDR3 nucleotides are TGTGCCAGCTCACGGAACAGCCCCTACGAGCAGTACTTC.

This chain connects TRBV11-1 to TRBJ2-5; D may be TRBD1 or TRBD2 (5 bases each). The CDR3 has 12 residues. V was clipped by 5 bases and J by 14 bases, with 18 bases between them. Germline V gives CDR1 SGHAT, CDR2 FQDESV (reference sequence). The CDR3 DNA sequence: TGTGCCAGCAGCCCTGACAAGGGACCACCTTACTTC. It encodes CASSPDKGPPYF.

This clone was seen only a few times. The V call is TRBV6-6, the J call TRBJ2-3; D call uncertain. Germline CDR1 MNHNY, CDR2 SVGAGI (reference sequence). The CDR3 runs to 11 residues. Deletions cut 4 bases from V and 4 bases from J, with 3 bases between. The CDR3: CASSSADTQYF. In nucleotides, the CDR3 is TGTGCCAGCAGTTCAGCAGATACGCAGTATTTT.

The gene calls are TRBV9 and TRBJ2-2, with 10 bases matching TRBD2. Germline V gives CDR1 SGDLS, CDR2 YYNGEE. V was clipped by 3 bases and J by 4 bases; unmatched bases: 3. This CDR3 is built from 15 residues. CDR3 residues: CASSGTSGPTGELFF. The CDR3 bases are TGTGCCAGCAGCGGGACTAGCGGCCCCACCGGGGAGCTGTTTTTT.

The chain employs TRBV5-6 and TRBJ1-2; D uncertain. The V and J ends lost 7 bases and 2 bases respectively, with 21 bases between them. The CDR3 spans 16 residues. CDR1 is SGHDT, CDR2 YYEEEE, per germline. DNA of the CDR3: TGTGCCAGCGGGTCCTTCAGGCTCGGACCCAACTATGGCTACACCTTC. Residues: CASGSFRLGPNYGYTF.

This chain links TRBV27 with TRBJ2-2; D remains ambiguous. CDR1 is MNHEY, CDR2 SMNVEV, per germline (reference sequence). Between the trimmed V and J ends, which lost 3 bases and 0 bases, there was a span of 8 bases. The CDR3 covers 15 residues. CDR3 DNA: TGTGCCAGCAGTTTCAGATGGGCGAACACCGGGGAGCTGTTTTTT. It encodes CASSFRWANTGELFF.

The chain has TRBV6-1 and TRBJ1-3; D is unresolved. The germline V gene encodes CDR1 MNHNS and CDR2 SASEGT. This CDR3 has 16 amino acids. The ends were cut back, 4 bases at V and 0 bases at J, with 13 bases in the middle. CDR3 protein: CASSAQTTSSGNTIYF. CDR3 nucleotide sequence: TGTGCCAGCAGTGCTCAGACTACCAGCTCTGGAAACACCATATATTTT.

The V and J genes are TRBV6-5 and TRBJ2-7; D unresolved. Germline CDR1 reads MNHEY; CDR2 reads SVGAGI. The CDR3 spans 11 residues. The ends were cut back, 6 bases at V and 3 bases at J, with 6 bases in the middle. The CDR3 nucleotides are TGTGCCAGCAGAACGTTCTACGAGCAGTACGTC. This sequence encodes CASRTFYEQYV.

The rearrangement joins TRBV19 to TRBJ2-3; D unclear. CDR1 is LNHDA, CDR2 SQIVND, per germline (reference sequence). Trimming took 7 bases from V and 11 from J, leaving 31 bases between them. The CDR3 is made up of 17 amino acids. In DNA, the CDR3 is TGTGCCAGTACCGATGTGGCCAGTAGCCCACCTCGAAGAAAGCAGTATTTT. This translates into CASTDVASSPPRRKQYF.

The rearrangement joins TRBV15 to TRBJ1-5, with 7 bases fitting TRBD1. The ends lost 8 bases at V and 3 bases at J; junction bases unmatched: 4. The CDR3 loop spans 13 amino acids. The germline CDR1 and CDR2 sequences are LNHNV and YYDKDF (reference sequence). The CDR3 loop reads CATGQVNNQPQHF. Here the CDR3 DNA reads TGTGCCACCGGACAGGTGAACAATCAGCCCCAGCATTTT.

A single count supports this clone. The CDR3 bases are TGCGCCAGCAGCCAAGGTGGAACTACGCCCAGGTTGAATGAGCAGTTCTTC. Translating gives CASSQGGTTPRLNEQFF. This rearrangement joins TRBV4-1 to TRBJ2-1; D not certain. Trimming took 1 base from V and 7 from J, leaving 20 bases between them. CDR3 length equals 17 residues. Germline V gene sequence: CDR1 MGHRA, CDR2 YSYEKL.

J is TRBJ1-3 and V is TRBV6-5; D is perhaps TRBD1 (6 bases). The V gene's germline CDR1 is MNHEY and CDR2 SVGAGI. The CDR3 length is 15 residues. V lost 5 bases to trimming and J lost 4 bases, with 15 bases between them. The DNA of the CDR3 is TGTGCCAGCAGTGGATCAGGGGTGGGAGGAAACACCATATATTTT. This gives the protein CASSGSGVGGNTIYF.

V usage is TRBV30 and J usage is TRBJ2-2; the D gene is possibly TRBD2 (5 bases). V was clipped by 0 bases and J by 5 bases, with 7 bases between them. This CDR3 is 13 amino acids long. Germline lookup yields CDR1 GTSNPN and CDR2 SVGIG (reference sequence). The CDR3 bases are TGTGCCTGGAGTGTATGGACTACCGGGGAGCTGTTTTTT. It yields the protein CAWSVWTTGELFF.

The J gene is TRBJ1-1, the V gene TRBV19; D might be TRBD1 (5 bases). V was cut by 9 bases and J by 0 bases, with 14 bases left in between. This CDR3 has 14 residues. CDR1 is LNHDA, CDR2 SQIVND, per germline (reference sequence). In DNA, the CDR3 is TGTGCCAGCTCCTGGGGCAATTTGAACACTGAAGCTTTCTTT. Residues: CASSWGNLNTEAFF.

V gene TRBV7-9 combines with J gene TRBJ2-3; D not resolved. The CDR3 has 12 residues. The V end was cut by 5 bases, the J end by 4 bases, with 7 bases between. Germline V CDR1 and CDR2: SEHNR, FQNEAQ (reference sequence). The CDR3 spells CASSPVADTQYF. Written as DNA, the CDR3 is TGTGCCAGCAGCCCCGTGGCAGATACGCAGTATTTT.

The chain employs TRBV29-1 and TRBJ2-7; D perhaps matches TRBD1 (6 bases). The V end was cut by 1 base, the J end by 0 bases, with 19 bases between. The CDR3 totals 17 residues. Germline assignment: CDR1 SQVTM and CDR2 ANQGSEA. CDR3 residues: CSVEGQDPKRSSYEQYF. CDR3 nucleotide sequence: TGCAGCGTTGAAGGACAGGACCCCAAGCGGAGCTCCTACGAGCAGTACTTC.

V usage is TRBV2 and J usage is TRBJ1-1; D perhaps matches TRBD1 (6 bases). The CDR3 length is 14 residues. V lost 8 bases to trimming and J lost 4 bases, with 17 bases between them. Germline lookup yields CDR1 SNHLY and CDR2 FYNNEI. The CDR3 DNA reads as TGTGCCAGCTTAGGGTACAGGGAGGGCACTGAAGCTTTCTTT. Amino acid sequence: CASLGYREGTEAFF.

The V gene is TRBV7-9, the J gene TRBJ2-2; 7 bases match TRBD1. The CDR3 has 15 residues. The germline CDR1 and CDR2 sequences are SEHNR and FQNEAQ (reference sequence). Unmatched junction bases numbered 13, after V lost 10 bases and J lost 5 bases. The CDR3 loop is CATKYRDSQTGELFF. The CDR3 DNA reads TGTGCCACTAAATACCGGGACAGCCAAACCGGGGAGCTGTTTTTT.

This sequence joins TRBV7-2 and TRBJ1-1, with D maybe TRBD1 (5 bases). V was clipped by 1 base and J by 1 base, with 10 bases between them. CDR1 and CDR2 (germline): SGHTA, FQGNSA. The CDR3 consists of 15 residues. Here the CDR3 DNA reads TGTGCCAGCAGCTTAGATGGGGGGACGAACACTGAAGCTTTCTTT. It translates to CASSLDGGTNTEAFF.

V gene TRBV4-1 combines with J gene TRBJ1-4; the D is unclear. V was shortened by 6 bases and J by 7 bases, with 12 bases between the two germline ends. This CDR3 contains 13 residues. CDR1 is MGHRA, CDR2 YSYEKL, per germline. The CDR3 nucleotides are TGCGCCAGCAGTTACGGAAAGGGTGAAAAACTGTTTTTT. This codes for CASSYGKGEKLFF.

The chain recombines TRBV12-5 with TRBJ1-5, with TRBD1 as a possible D gene (5 bases). The CDR3 totals 14 residues. Trimming removed 6 bases at V and 7 bases at J, with 16 bases between. Germline lookup yields CDR1 LGHNT and CDR2 FRNRAP. CDR3 DNA: TGTGCTAGTGGAGTCGGGGGGTCTTGGCAGCCCCAGCATTTT. Encoded protein: CASGVGGSWQPQHF.

J is TRBJ1-5 and V is TRBV5-1; D possibly corresponds to TRBD1 (5 bases). The germline gives CDR1 SGHRS, CDR2 YFSETQ. This CDR3 contains 15 residues. Trimming left V 4 bases short and J 7 bases short, with 18 bases between. The CDR3 DNA reads as TGCGCCAGCAGCAACGAAGGGGCGGCGGGGCAGCCCCAGCATTTT. It translates to CASSNEGAAGQPQHF.